This section outlines one T cell receptor beta chain sequence together with its context. No antigen is known for it. Per-base quality was not reported, and no clone a single base away is much larger than it. This sample also contains other DNA sequences that code for the same CDR3. These data come from a study of OX40 agonist ivuxolimab in advanced cancers. A note on the overall study: Ivuxolimab was an agonistic, fully human IgG2 monoclonal antibody directed against OX40 (CD134), a costimulatory receptor. Intravenous ivuxolimab was administered to patients every 2 weeks at six dose levels: 0.01, 0.1, 0.3, 1.5, 3 and 10 mg/kg. Among the roughly 50 dose-escalation patients, some 19 had hepatocellular carcinoma, about 15 melanoma, 9 renal cell carcinoma and 9 head and neck cancer. In the dose-escalation cohort, around four fifths of patients were male, and the mean age was 60 years with a range of roughly 23 to 79. Patients were allowed to have had prior anti-PD-1, anti-PD-L1 or anti-CTLA-4 therapy, and 40% to 45% of the dose-escalation patients had been treated with checkpoint inhibitors. Partial responses were achieved by three dose-escalation patients, of whom one had hepatocellular carcinoma and two had cutaneous melanoma. The purpose of peripheral TCRbeta sequencing was to test whether ivuxolimab changed TCR sequence diversity and led to clonal T-cell expansion. The paper reports the monotherapy dose-escalation portion (N = 52 patients) of the phase I ivuxolimab trial. Overall study results and their limits: At doses of 0.1 to 3.0 mg/kg, clonal expansion of both CD4+ and CD8+ blood T cells was observed from baseline to week 6. Low levels of normalized T-cell clonal expansion were also seen in some nonresponding patients. Antigen specificity was not determined for the clonally expanded peripheral T cells. After ivuxolimab, more expanded clones were found on average in CD8+ T cells than in CD4+ T cells. In partial responders in the 0.1-3.0 mg/kg groups, normalized peripheral clonal expansion was found to be among the lowest, especially among CD8+ T cells.

At the junction V is shortened by 3 bases and J by 4 bases, with 12 bases in between. Its CDR3 holds 14 amino acids, cysteine through phenylalanine. Only CDR3 DNA remains: 42 bases, in frame from the first base. In the germline V gene, CDR1 corresponds to MNHNS and CDR2 to SASEGT. For sequencing of the TCRbeta CDR3 region, genomic DNA was extracted from the sorted cells. The immunoSEQ Assay was used to sequence the TCRbeta CDR3 regions. Imported from immuneACCESS, the table was reduced by TCRdb to in-frame sequences with V and J called. These copies leave out some clones; in studies compared against another copy, an unresolved V gene accounts for under half, and the cause of the remainder is not known. Across this sample there are about 40,000 clones, with 88% seen only once. The biggest ten clones account for roughly an eighth of the sample. Patients with autoimmune disease history or receiving systemic immunosuppression were excluded from the trial. Peripheral blood for TCR sequencing was collected from all dose cohorts at baseline, on cycle 4 day 1, and on cycle 7 day 1. The samples were taken from a phase I, first-in-human, multicenter, open-label dose-escalation trial of ivuxolimab. Adults with locally advanced or metastatic melanoma, renal cell carcinoma, hepatocellular carcinoma or head and neck squamous cell carcinoma were enrolled in the trial. Before TCR sequencing, CD4+ T cells and CD8+ T cells from peripheral blood were sorted into separate populations.

The receptor's source is an adult with an advanced solid tumor such as melanoma, head and neck, liver or kidney cancer. This sample comprised CD4+ or CD8+ T cells sorted from blood, obtained in a trial of the OX40 agonist ivuxolimab. The sequence links TRBV6-1 to TRBJ1-1; 5 matching bases give a weak D call of TRBD1. In nucleotide form, the sequence is TGTGCCAGCAGTGAGGACTGGGGGAGCACTGAAGCTTTCTTT. Its protein product is CASSEDWGSTEAFF.